This is a list of T cell receptor beta chains from one sample in a study of T cells in Graves' hyperthyroidism and ophthalmopathy. TCRdb re-derived calls from the multiplex PCR reads in MiXCR, one entry per CDR3 protein. The sample carries hundreds of thousands of distinct CDR3 sequences, around 15% recorded once. The sample taken for sequencing was blood. The origin of the receptors is a middle-aged woman with Graves' ophthalmopathy. The CDR3 runs from the conserved cysteine through the conserved F or W. The D gene is left open where the match is weak. Size tells how often a clone was seen (once, few, many) or the class of an expanded clone, and some rows leave it out.

clone_size | j_call | d_call | cdr3_length | v_call | cdr3_nt | cdr3_aa
- | TRBJ2-6 | - | 17 | TRBV9 | TGTGCCAGCAGCGTAGGCCTGACAGACTCTGGGGCCGACGTCCTGACTTTC | CASSVGLTDSGADVLTF
many | TRBJ2-5 | - | 13 | TRBV6-1 | TGTGCCAGCAGTGGACAAAACCAAGAGACCCAGTACTTC | CASSGQNQETQYF
many | TRBJ1-6 | - | 13 | TRBV20-1 | TGCAGTGCTACCCCCACAGCCAGTTCACCCCTCCACTTT | CSATPTASSPLHF
many | TRBJ1-2 | - | 17 | TRBV11-2 | TGTGCCAGCAGCTTAGATTCAGGTGCGGGGCAGAACTATGGCTACACCTTC | CASSLDSGAGQNYGYTF
many | TRBJ2-7 | - | 11 | TRBV13 | TGTGCCAGCAGCTTTGGCCGGGGGCAGTACTTC | CASSFGRGQYF
many | TRBJ1-5 | - | 16 | TRBV12-3/TRBV12-4 | TGTGCCAGCAGTGTCGGGGGAGGATATAGCAATCAGCCCCAGCATTTT | CASSVGGGYSNQPQHF
many | TRBJ1-1 | - | 12 | TRBV7-2 | TGTGCCAGCAGCATGCCGAACACTGAAGCTTTCTTT | CASSMPNTEAFF
once | TRBJ1-1 | - | 14 | TRBV7-3 | TGTGCCAGCAGCTTAACTCTCGGAGGGACTGAAGCTTTCTTT | CASSLTLGGTEAFF
- | TRBJ1-2 | - | 14 | TRBV6-1 | TGTGCCAGCAGTGAAGTGCAGGGTCCATATGGCTACACCTTC | CASSEVQGPYGYTF
many | TRBJ2-3 | - | 13 | TRBV30 | TGTGCCTGGAGCGGGGAGGGGGTAGATACGCAGTATTTT | CAWSGEGVDTQYF
many | TRBJ2-7 | TRBD2 | 15 | TRBV7-9 | TGTGCCAGCAGTCCACATAGCGGGAGGGCCTACGAGCAGTACTTC | CASSPHSGRAYEQYF
- | TRBJ2-7 | TRBD2 | 15 | TRBV20-1 | TGCAGTGCTAGATACGGCGGGAGAGGATTCGGGGAGCAGTACTTC | CSARYGGRGFGEQYF
many | TRBJ1-1 | TRBD1 | 14 | TRBV6-5 | TGTGCCAGCAGTTACTCGGGACAGCTCACTGAAGCTTTCTTT | CASSYSGQLTEAFF
few | TRBJ2-7 | - | 14 | TRBV9 | TGTGCCAGCAGCGTAGGTGGACAGCCCTACGAGCAGTACTTC | CASSVGGQPYEQYF
once | TRBJ2-6 | - | 15 | TRBV7-8 | TGTGCCAGCAGCTTAATGTATGGGGGGGCCAACGTCCTGACTTTC | CASSLMYGGANVLTF
many | TRBJ2-5 | - | 11 | TRBV2 | TGTGCCAGCGAGGGACAAGAGACCCAGTACTTC | CASEGQETQYF
- | TRBJ1-6 | TRBD1 | 15 | TRBV5-1 | TGCGCCAGCAGACCCGACACAGGGGGTAATTCACCCCTCCACTTT | CASRPDTGGNSPLHF
once | TRBJ2-5 | - | 15 | TRBV11-2 | TGTGCCAGCAGCTCGTATCAGGACTCCCAAGAGACCCAGTACTTC | CASSSYQDSQETQYF
- | TRBJ1-4 | TRBD1 | 16 | TRBV28 | TGTGCCAGCAGTGGAGGGGGGACAGCAACTAATGAAAAACTGTTTTTT | CASSGGGTATNEKLFF
many | TRBJ2-7 | TRBD1 | 15 | TRBV27 | TGTGCCAGCAGTCACACCGGGACAGGGTATAGCGAGCAGTACTTC | CASSHTGTGYSEQYF
- | TRBJ2-6 | - | 16 | TRBV9 | TGTGCCAGCAGCGTTGCGGGGGCCTCTGGGGCCAACGTCCTGACTTTC | CASSVAGASGANVLTF
many | TRBJ2-2 | - | 14 | TRBV11-1 | TGTGCCAGCAAGAAACAGGGATTTGGCGGGGAGCTGTTTTTT | CASKKQGFGGELFF
- | TRBJ1-2 | - | 15 | TRBV7-2 | TGTGCCAGCAGCCAAGCGGTCGGTAGGAGAGATGGCTACACCTTC | CASSQAVGRRDGYTF
many | TRBJ1-2 | - | 13 | TRBV9 | TGTGCCAGCAGCGTAGGGGTCGGGGATGGCTACACCTTC | CASSVGVGDGYTF
many | TRBJ2-7 | - | 16 | TRBV6-2/TRBV6-3 | TGTGCCAGCAGTTACCCCCGATCCACCGGATCCTACGAGCAGTACTTC | CASSYPRSTGSYEQYF
many | TRBJ1-5 | - | 16 | TRBV5-5 | TGTGCCAGCAGCCTGGCCCTAGGCGGTAGCAATCAGCCCCAGCATTTT | CASSLALGGSNQPQHF
many | TRBJ2-7 | TRBD2 | 13 | TRBV29-1 | TGCAGCGTCGCAAGGGACTACTTAGGGGAGCAGTACTTC | CSVARDYLGEQYF
many | TRBJ2-7 | - | 14 | TRBV20-1 | TGCAGTGCTAGAGGGGCTGGTAGCGGATACGAGCAGTACTTC | CSARGAGSGYEQYF
many | TRBJ1-1 | - | 14 | TRBV6-5 | TGTGCCAGCAGTTCCAATAACAGGGACTCAGAAGCTTTCTTT | CASSSNNRDSEAFF
many | TRBJ2-7 | TRBD1 | 14 | TRBV29-1 | TGCAGCGTTGGAGGGGACAGTTTTTCCTACGAGCAGTACTTC | CSVGGDSFSYEQYF
many | TRBJ1-2 | - | 15 | TRBV28 | TGTGCCAGCAGTTCACCGGGACGGAATGATTATGGCTACACCTTC | CASSSPGRNDYGYTF
many | TRBJ1-2 | TRBD1 | 14 | TRBV28 | TGTGCCAGCAGTTTAAGGGGGACAGTCTATGGCTACACCTTC | CASSLRGTVYGYTF
few | TRBJ1-1 | TRBD1 | 14 | TRBV14 | TGTGCCAGCAGCCAAGACAGGGGGCGTCTTGGCGCTTTCTTT | CASSQDRGRLGAFF
- | TRBJ2-7 | - | 12 | TRBV28 | TGTGCCAGCAGCTATTCAGTGGTGGGGCAGTACTTC | CASSYSVVGQYF
- | TRBJ1-2 | - | 13 | TRBV6-1 | TGTGCCAGCAACCAACAGGGTTCTCGTGGCTACACCTTC | CASNQQGSRGYTF
many | TRBJ2-7 | TRBD2 | 16 | TRBV20-1 | TGCAGTGCTAGAGATCGACTAGCGGGAGGCTTAGGGGAGCAGTACTTC | CSARDRLAGGLGEQYF
many | TRBJ2-4 | - | 13 | TRBV6-1 | TGTGCCAGCAGTGATGGGGGAGTGAACATTCAGTACTTC | CASSDGGVNIQYF
many | TRBJ2-5 | - | 12 | TRBV20-1 | TGCAGTGCCCGGCCAGAGGGAGGGACCCAGTACTTC | CSARPEGGTQYF
- | TRBJ2-7 | - | 13 | TRBV20-1 | TGCAGTGCTATAAAGCGGGCCCCGGGCGAGCAGTACTTC | CSAIKRAPGEQYF
many | TRBJ2-5 | - | 12 | TRBV20-1 | TGCAGTGTAACAAGAAGCCAAGAGACCCAGTACTTC | CSVTRSQETQYF
many | TRBJ2-7 | - | 16 | TRBV11-1 | TGTGCCAGCAGCCTACCCGCGGAGGGCCCGGGGCGCGAGCAGTACTTC | CASSLPAEGPGREQYF
many | TRBJ2-7 | - | 16 | TRBV5-1 | TGCGCCAGCAGCTGGGGGAGGACGGGGGAGAGGGACGAGCAGTACTTC | CASSWGRTGERDEQYF
few | TRBJ2-2 | - | 17 | TRBV11-2 | TGTGCCAGCAGCTTAGATTTGGGACGGTGGAACACCGGGGAGCTGTTTTTT | CASSLDLGRWNTGELFF
- | TRBJ2-2 | - | 13 | TRBV12-3/TRBV12-4 | TGTGCCAGCGGAATTCTAGCTACCGGGGAGCTGTTTTTT | CASGILATGELFF
many | TRBJ2-7 | - | 12 | TRBV25-1 | TGTGCCAGCACCGGACGTTCCTACGAGCAGTACTTC | CASTGRSYEQYF
many | TRBJ1-1 | - | 15 | TRBV20-1 | TGCAGTGCTAGAGATCGGGGGGCGAAAGGCACTGAAGCTTTCTTT | CSARDRGAKGTEAFF
many | TRBJ2-5 | - | 13 | TRBV6-5 | TGTGCCAGCAGTTCATGGTTGTTGAAGACCCAGTACTTC | CASSSWLLKTQYF
many | TRBJ1-2 | - | 12 | TRBV11-3 | TGTGCCAGCAGCCCCGGGGCAGAAGGCTACACCTTC | CASSPGAEGYTF
- | TRBJ2-5 | TRBD2 | 15 | TRBV20-1 | TGCAGTGCTAGGAGGCTAGCGGGAGAGTCGGAGACCCAGTACTTC | CSARRLAGESETQYF
few | TRBJ2-5 | - | 14 | TRBV5-1 | TGCGCCAGCAGTTCCAGCGAGTACCAAGAGACCCAGTACTTC | CASSSSEYQETQYF
- | TRBJ1-2 | TRBD1 | 13 | TRBV20-1 | TGCAGTGCTGGAGAGGGACAGAGGCATGGCTACACCTTC | CSAGEGQRHGYTF
many | TRBJ2-7 | - | 14 | TRBV10-3 | TGTGCCATCAGTGAGTCTGCGGGTACAGGTGGGCAGTACTTC | CAISESAGTGGQYF